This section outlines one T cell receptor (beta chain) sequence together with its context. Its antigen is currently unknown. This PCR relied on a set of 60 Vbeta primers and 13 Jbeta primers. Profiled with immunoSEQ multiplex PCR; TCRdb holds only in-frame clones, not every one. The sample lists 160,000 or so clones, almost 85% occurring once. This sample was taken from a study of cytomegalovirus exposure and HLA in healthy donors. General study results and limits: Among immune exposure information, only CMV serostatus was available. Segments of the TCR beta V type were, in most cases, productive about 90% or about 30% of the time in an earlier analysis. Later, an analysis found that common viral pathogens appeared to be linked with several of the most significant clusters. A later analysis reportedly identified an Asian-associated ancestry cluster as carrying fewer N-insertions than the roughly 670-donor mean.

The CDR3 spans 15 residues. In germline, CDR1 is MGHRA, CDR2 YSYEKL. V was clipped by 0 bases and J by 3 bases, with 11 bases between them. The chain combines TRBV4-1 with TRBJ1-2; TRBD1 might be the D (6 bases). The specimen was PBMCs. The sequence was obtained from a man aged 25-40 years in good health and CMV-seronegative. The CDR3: CASSQDWGRDYGYTF. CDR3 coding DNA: TGCGCCAGCAGCCAAGATTGGGGGCGAGACTATGGCTACACCTTC.